This passage covers 13 T cell receptor beta chains from one sample sequenced in a study of blood T cell repertoires in COVID-19. TCRdb's table, derived via immunoSEQ multiplex PCR, lists solely in-frame clones and lacks some. The table lists some 310,000 clones, 85% to 90% of them singletons. Input material: PBMCs or T cells enriched from blood (not recorded which). The receptor source for this set is a woman in her twenties or thirties who had recovered from COVID-19.

The rearrangement links TRBV13 to TRBJ2-7, with D uncertain. V lost 5 bases and J lost 0, with 8 bases in between. CDR3 length equals 13 residues. Germline V gene data show CDR1 as PRHDT and CDR2 as FYEKMQ (reference sequence). For the CDR3, the DNA is TGTGCCAGCAGCGCCTTGAGCTCCTACGAGCAGTACTTC. It encodes CASSALSSYEQYF. The full variable domain, in which reference TRBV13 and TRBJ2-7 provide the parts outside the CDR3, is AAGVIQSPRHLIKEKRETATLKCYPIPRHDTVYWYQQGPGQDPQFLISFYEKMQSDKGSIPDRFSAQQFSDYHSELNMSSLELGDSALYFCASSALSSYEQYFGPGTRLTVT.

This chain links TRBV2 with TRBJ2-7; 9 bases match TRBD1. Trimming removed 6 bases from V and 5 bases from J; junction bases left unmatched: 8. CDR3 length equals 14 residues. Germline-derived CDR1 and CDR2 are SNHLY and FYNNEI. The CDR3 loop is CASRWDRVINEQYF. CDR3 nucleotide sequence: TGTGCCAGCAGATGGGACAGGGTCATCAACGAGCAGTACTTC.

A single count supports this clone. The rearrangement joins TRBV19 to TRBJ1-2; D might be TRBD1 (5 bases). CDR1 LNHDA and CDR2 SQIVND come from the germline V gene (reference sequence). The CDR3 runs to 12 residues. Trimming pared 7 bases from V and 3 bases from J, leaving 9 bases between. Here the CDR3 reads CASNTGDYGYTF. In DNA form, the CDR3 reads TGTGCCAGTAATACAGGAGACTATGGCTACACCTTC.

The chain has TRBV5-1 and TRBJ1-6; 7 bases align to TRBD1. Trimming at V came to 6 bases and at J to 6 bases, leaving 9 bases not matched to a gene. The CDR3 extends over 15 amino acids. Germline lookup yields CDR1 SGHRS and CDR2 YFSETQ. For the CDR3, the DNA is TGCGCCAGCACCCCAGAGGGGGCGATTAATTCACCCCTCCACTTT. It translates to CASTPEGAINSPLHF.

CDR3 in amino acids: CASSLGRGQVGNEQFF. The CDR3 nucleotides read TGTGCCAGCAGCTTAGGAAGAGGACAGGTCGGCAATGAGCAGTTCTTC. The chain couples TRBV13 to TRBJ2-1; 7 nucleotides agree with TRBD1. With V trimmed by 0 bases and J by 6 bases, 8 bases remained unmatched. Germline values: CDR1 PRHDT, CDR2 FYEKMQ (reference sequence). This CDR3 region has 16 residues.

The chain recombines TRBV18 with TRBJ2-7, with 8 bases fitting TRBD1. The V and J ends lost 3 bases and 6 bases, in that order; junction bases with no gene match: 7. Germline loops: CDR1 KGHSH, CDR2 LQKENI. CDR3 length: 14 amino acids. CDR3 coding DNA: TGTGCCAGCTCACCGGACAGGGCCGCTGGCGAGCAGTACTTC. Translating gives CASSPDRAAGEQYF.

On this clone: Its ends do not fully match the called genes, so a read error is possible. The V gene is TRBV18, the J gene TRBJ2-2, with no clear D. The CDR3 has 14 residues. Germline V gives CDR1 KGHSH, CDR2 LQKENI. CDR3 nucleotide sequence: TGTGCCACCTCAGTACAGAACCCCACCGGGGAGCTGTTTTTT. It encodes CATSVQNPTGELFF.

This chain connects TRBV7-2 to TRBJ2-1; D may be TRBD2 (6 bases). V lost 5 bases, J lost 6 bases, and 11 bases lay in between. The V gene's germline CDR1 is SGHTA and CDR2 FQGNSA. The CDR3 runs 13 residues. The CDR3 bases are TGTGCCAGCAGCCCCCGGAGGGTCAATGAGCAGTTCTTC. The encoded protein is CASSPRRVNEQFF.

This clone has just a few counts. The sample contains more than one DNA sequence encoding this CDR3. J is TRBJ1-1 and V is TRBV19; possible D gene TRBD1, 5 bases. V dropped 3 bases and J dropped 1 base, with 9 bases sitting between them. The CDR3 covers 14 residues. From germline, CDR1 is LNHDA and CDR2 SQIVND (reference sequence). The DNA for the CDR3 is TGTGCCAGTAGTATTGGGGCCGCGAACACTGAAGCTTTCTTT. Its translation is CASSIGAANTEAFF.

The CDR3 spells CASSPRDRGENTIYF. The CDR3 DNA sequence: TGTGCCAGTAGTCCGCGAGACAGGGGAGAAAACACCATATATTTT. V gene TRBV19 combines with J gene TRBJ1-3, with TRBD1 identical over 8 bases. Looked up from germline, CDR1 is LNHDA and CDR2 is SQIVND (reference sequence). CDR3 size: 15 residues. The junction had 9 bases not matched to a gene; V was cut back by 5 bases and J by 6 bases.

The chain joins TRBV28 to TRBJ2-1, with 8 bases aligning to TRBD2. V shed 4 bases, J shed 5 bases, and the junction held 10 bases outside the gene matches. The CDR3 has 16 amino acids. Germline V gene lookup returns CDR1 MDHEN and CDR2 SYDVKM. The CDR3, as DNA: TGTGCCAGCAGTTCGTTAGCGGGACCGACCCACAATGAGCAGTTCTTC. Protein sequence: CASSSLAGPTHNEQFF.

The rearrangement uses TRBV30 and TRBJ2-5; D is unclear. Germline CDR1 and CDR2: GTSNPN and SVGIG (reference sequence). V dropped 3 bases and J dropped 2 bases, with 13 bases sitting between them. The CDR3 is made up of 14 amino acids. The CDR3 spells CAWSHGPAQETQYF. In DNA, the CDR3 is TGTGCCTGGAGCCATGGGCCAGCACAAGAGACCCAGTACTTC.

J is TRBJ2-4 and V is TRBV5-4; D is perhaps TRBD1 (6 bases). The germline V gene has CDR1 SGHNT and CDR2 YYREEE (reference sequence). V was shortened by 0 bases and J by 6 bases, with 13 bases between the two germline ends. The CDR3 is made up of 15 amino acids. The CDR3 sequence: CASSLAGDMGNIQYF. The CDR3 bases are TGTGCCAGCAGCTTGGCCGGGGACATGGGAAACATTCAGTACTTC.